This T cell receptor beta chain came from a study of blood T cell repertoires in COVID-19. Study-wide context: In each case, the material was cDNA or gDNA derived from T cells, B-cell-depleted T cells, or PBMCs.

TCRdb keeps only in-frame clones here, not all; method: immunoSEQ multiplex PCR. The repertoire holds approximately 260,000 clones, with roughly 87% as singletons. Trimming shortened V by 5 bases and J by 1 base, and 11 bases separated the two germline ends. Germline CDR1 reads MNHEY; CDR2 reads SVGAGI. There are 14 residues in the CDR3. The chain joins TRBV6-5 to TRBJ1-2; D gene uncertain. Sequenced material: peripheral blood. The clonotype originates from a woman in her thirties or forties who had recovered from COVID-19. In nucleotides, the CDR3 is TGTGCCAGCAGTACCGGGTCCCTTAACTATGGCTACACCTTC. This sequence encodes CASSTGSLNYGYTF.